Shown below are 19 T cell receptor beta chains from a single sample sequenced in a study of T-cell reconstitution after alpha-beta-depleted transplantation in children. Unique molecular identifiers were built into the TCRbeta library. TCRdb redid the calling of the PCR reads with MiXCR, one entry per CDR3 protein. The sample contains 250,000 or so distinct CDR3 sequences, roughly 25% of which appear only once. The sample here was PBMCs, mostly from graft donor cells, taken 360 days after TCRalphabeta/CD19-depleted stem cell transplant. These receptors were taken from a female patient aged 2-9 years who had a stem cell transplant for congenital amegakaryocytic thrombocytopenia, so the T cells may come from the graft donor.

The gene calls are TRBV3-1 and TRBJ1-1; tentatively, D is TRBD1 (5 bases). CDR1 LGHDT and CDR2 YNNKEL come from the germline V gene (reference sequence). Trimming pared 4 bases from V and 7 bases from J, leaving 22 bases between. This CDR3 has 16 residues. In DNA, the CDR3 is TGTGCCAGCAGCCTATCTGAAATCAGGGCCACTGGTGAAGCTTTCTTT. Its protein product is CASSLSEIRATGEAFF.

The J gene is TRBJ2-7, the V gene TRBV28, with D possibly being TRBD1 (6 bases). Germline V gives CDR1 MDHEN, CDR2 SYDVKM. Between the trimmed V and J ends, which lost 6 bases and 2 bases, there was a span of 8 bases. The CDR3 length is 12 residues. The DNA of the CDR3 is TGTGCCAGCAGAGGACAGACCTACGAGCAGTACTTC. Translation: CASRGQTYEQYF. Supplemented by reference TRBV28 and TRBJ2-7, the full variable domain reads DVKVTQSSRYLVKRTGEKVFLECVQDMDHENMFWYRQDPGLGLRLIYFSYDVKMKEKGDIPEGYSVSREKKERFSLILESASTNQTSMYLCASRGQTYEQYFGPGTRLTVT.

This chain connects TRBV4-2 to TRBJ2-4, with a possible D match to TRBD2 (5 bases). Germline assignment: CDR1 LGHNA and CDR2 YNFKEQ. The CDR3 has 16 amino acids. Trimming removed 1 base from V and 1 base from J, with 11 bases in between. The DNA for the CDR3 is TGTGCCAGCAGCCAAGTTGGTTCGGGGGCCAAAAACATTCAGTACTTC. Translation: CASSQVGSGAKNIQYF.

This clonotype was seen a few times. In DNA form, the CDR3 reads TGCAGTGCTAGCAGGCAGGGGGCCGCTGAAGCTTTCTTT. This codes for CSASRQGAAEAFF. V usage is TRBV20-1 and J usage is TRBJ1-1, with 8 bases lining up with TRBD1. Germline assignment: CDR1 DFQATT and CDR2 SNEGSKA (reference sequence). V trimming: 3 bases; J trimming: 6 bases; junction bases outside the gene matches: 6. This CDR3 spans 13 amino acids.

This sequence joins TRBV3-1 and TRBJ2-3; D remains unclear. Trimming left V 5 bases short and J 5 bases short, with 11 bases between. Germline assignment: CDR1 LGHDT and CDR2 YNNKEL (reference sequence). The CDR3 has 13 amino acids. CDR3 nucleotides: TGTGCCAGCAGCTCACACGGAAGAGATACGCAGTATTTT. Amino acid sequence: CASSSHGRDTQYF.

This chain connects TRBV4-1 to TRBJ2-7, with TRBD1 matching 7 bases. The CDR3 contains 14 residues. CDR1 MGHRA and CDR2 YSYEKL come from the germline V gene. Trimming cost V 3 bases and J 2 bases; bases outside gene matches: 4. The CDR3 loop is CASSHHRGTYEQYF. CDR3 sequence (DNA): TGCGCCAGCAGCCACCACAGGGGAACCTACGAGCAGTACTTC.

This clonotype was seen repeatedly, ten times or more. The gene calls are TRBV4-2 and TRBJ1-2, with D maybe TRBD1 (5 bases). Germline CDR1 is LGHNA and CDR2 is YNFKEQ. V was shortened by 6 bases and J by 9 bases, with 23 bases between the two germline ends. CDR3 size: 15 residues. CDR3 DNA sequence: TGTGCCAGCAGTTCAAGAGCGGACAAGGTGACCAGCTACACCTTC. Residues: CASSSRADKVTSYTF.

The CDR3 DNA sequence: TGCAGTGCTTGGGCTGGTGGGTCAGTAGAAGAGACCCAGTACTTC. It yields the protein CSAWAGGSVEETQYF. This chain joins TRBV20-1 and TRBJ2-5, with D hard to call. The CDR3 is made up of 15 amino acids. V gave up 5 bases and J gave up 3 bases, with 19 bases separating them. From germline, CDR1 is DFQATT and CDR2 SNEGSKA (reference sequence).

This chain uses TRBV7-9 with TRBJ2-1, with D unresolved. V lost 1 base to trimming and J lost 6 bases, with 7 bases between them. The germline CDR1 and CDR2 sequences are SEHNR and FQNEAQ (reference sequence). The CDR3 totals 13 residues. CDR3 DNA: TGTGCCAGCAGCTTAGTTTGGGGCAATGAGCAGTTCTTC. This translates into CASSLVWGNEQFF.

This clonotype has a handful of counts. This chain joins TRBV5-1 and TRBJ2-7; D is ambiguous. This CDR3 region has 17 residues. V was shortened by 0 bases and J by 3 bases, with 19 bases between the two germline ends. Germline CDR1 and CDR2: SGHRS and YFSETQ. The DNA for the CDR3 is TGCGCCAGCAGCTTGGGCACCCCCGGGCCCCTGAGCTACGAGCAGTACTTC. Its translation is CASSLGTPGPLSYEQYF.

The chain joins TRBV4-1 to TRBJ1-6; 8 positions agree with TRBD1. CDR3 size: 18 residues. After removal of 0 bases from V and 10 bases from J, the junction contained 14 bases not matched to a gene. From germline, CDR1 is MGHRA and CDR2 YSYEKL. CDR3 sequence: CASSQEAGAGGVKSPLHF. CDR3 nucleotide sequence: TGCGCCAGCAGCCAAGAAGCTGGGGCAGGGGGCGTCAAATCACCCCTCCACTTT.

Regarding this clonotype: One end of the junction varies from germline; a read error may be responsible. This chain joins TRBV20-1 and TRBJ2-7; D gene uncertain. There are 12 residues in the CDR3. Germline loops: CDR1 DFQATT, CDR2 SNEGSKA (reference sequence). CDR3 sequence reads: CSALRRDLLSNF. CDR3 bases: TGCAGTGCCCTAAGGAGAGACCTTCTGTCGAATTTC.

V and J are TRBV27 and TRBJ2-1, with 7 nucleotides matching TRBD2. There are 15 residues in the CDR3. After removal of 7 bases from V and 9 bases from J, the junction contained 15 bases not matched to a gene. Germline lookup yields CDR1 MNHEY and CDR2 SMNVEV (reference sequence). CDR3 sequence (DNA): TGTGCCAGCACCCTCCCTTCGGCGGGAGCAGTTGAGCAGTTCTTC. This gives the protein CASTLPSAGAVEQFF.

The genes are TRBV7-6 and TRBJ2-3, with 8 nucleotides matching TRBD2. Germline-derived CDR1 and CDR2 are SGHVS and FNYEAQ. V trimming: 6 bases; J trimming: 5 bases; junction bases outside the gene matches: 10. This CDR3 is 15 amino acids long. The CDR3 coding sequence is TGTGCCAGCAGTTTGAGCGGGAGCCGTGGAGATACGCAGTATTTT. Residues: CASSLSGSRGDTQYF.

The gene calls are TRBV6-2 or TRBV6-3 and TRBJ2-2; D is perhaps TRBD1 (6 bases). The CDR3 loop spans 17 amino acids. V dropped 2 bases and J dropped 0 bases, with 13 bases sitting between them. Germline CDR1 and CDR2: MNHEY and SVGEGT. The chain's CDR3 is CASSYPLDSPNTGELFF. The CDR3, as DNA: TGTGCCAGCAGTTACCCATTGGACAGTCCGAACACCGGGGAGCTGTTTTTT.

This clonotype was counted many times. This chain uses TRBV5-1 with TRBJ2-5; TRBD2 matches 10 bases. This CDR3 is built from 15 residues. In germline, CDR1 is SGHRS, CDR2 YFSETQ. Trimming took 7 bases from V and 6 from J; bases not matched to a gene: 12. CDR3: CASLRLAGEDKTQYF. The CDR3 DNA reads TGCGCCAGCCTTCGGCTAGCGGGAGAAGACAAGACCCAGTACTTC.

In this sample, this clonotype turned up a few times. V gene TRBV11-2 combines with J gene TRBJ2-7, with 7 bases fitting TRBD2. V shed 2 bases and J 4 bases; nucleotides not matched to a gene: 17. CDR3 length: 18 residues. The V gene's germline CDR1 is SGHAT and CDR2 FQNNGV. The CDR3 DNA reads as TGTGCCAGCAGCTTATCTGAGGGAGGGCCCACTCCCTCTTACGAGCAGTACTTC. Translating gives CASSLSEGGPTPSYEQYF.

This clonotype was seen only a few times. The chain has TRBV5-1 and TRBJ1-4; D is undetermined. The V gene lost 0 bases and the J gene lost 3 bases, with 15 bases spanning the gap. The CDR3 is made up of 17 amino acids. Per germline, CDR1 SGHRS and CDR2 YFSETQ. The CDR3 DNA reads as TGCGCCAGCAGCTTGGGGTTAGTCCCCGCGTCTAATGAAAAACTGTTTTTT. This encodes CASSLGLVPASNEKLFF.

CDR3 region: CASSLAPLGGSTQYF. DNA of the CDR3: TGTGCCAGCAGTTTAGCCCCCTTGGGAGGGTCTACGCAGTATTTT. This chain links TRBV28 with TRBJ2-3; TRBD2 matches 7 bases. CDR3 size: 15 residues. Unmatched junction bases numbered 10, after V lost 2 bases and J lost 8 bases. Germline CDR1 and CDR2: MDHEN and SYDVKM. The entire variable domain, with the rest obtained from reference TRBV28 and TRBJ2-3, is as follows: DVKVTQSSRYLVKRTGEKVFLECVQDMDHENMFWYRQDPGLGLRLIYFSYDVKMKEKGDIPEGYSVSREKKERFSLILESASTNQTSMYLCASSLAPLGGSTQYFGPGTRLTVL.